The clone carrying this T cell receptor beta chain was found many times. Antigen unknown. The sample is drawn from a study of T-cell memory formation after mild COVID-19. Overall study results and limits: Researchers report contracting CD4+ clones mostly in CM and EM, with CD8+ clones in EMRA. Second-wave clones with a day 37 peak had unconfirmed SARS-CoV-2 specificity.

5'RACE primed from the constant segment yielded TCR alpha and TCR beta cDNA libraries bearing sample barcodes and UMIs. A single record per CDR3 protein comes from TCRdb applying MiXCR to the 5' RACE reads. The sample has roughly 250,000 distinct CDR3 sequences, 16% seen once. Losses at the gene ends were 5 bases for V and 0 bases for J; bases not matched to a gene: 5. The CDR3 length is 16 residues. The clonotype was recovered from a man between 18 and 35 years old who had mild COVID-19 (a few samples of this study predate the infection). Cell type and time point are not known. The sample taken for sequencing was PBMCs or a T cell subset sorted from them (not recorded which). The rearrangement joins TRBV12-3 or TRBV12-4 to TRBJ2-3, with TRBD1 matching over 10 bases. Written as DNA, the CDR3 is TGTGCCAGCAGTCCCGGACAGGGGGTTAGCACAGATACGCAGTATTTT. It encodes CASSPGQGVSTDTQYF.